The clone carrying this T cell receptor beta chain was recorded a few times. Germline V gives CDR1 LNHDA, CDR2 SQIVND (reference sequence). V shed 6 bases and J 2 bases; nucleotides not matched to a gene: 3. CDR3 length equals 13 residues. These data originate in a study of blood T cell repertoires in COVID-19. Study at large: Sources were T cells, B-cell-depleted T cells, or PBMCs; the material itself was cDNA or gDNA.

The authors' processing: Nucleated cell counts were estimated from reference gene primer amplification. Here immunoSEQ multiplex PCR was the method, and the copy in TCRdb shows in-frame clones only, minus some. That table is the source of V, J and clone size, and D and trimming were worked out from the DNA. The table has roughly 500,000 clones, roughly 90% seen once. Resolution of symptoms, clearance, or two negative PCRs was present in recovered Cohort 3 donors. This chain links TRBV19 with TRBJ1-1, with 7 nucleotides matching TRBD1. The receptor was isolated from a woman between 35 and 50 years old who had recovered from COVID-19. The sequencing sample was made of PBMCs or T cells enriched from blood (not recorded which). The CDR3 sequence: CASRTGRNTEAFF. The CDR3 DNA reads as TGTGCCAGTAGGACAGGGAGAAACACTGAAGCTTTCTTT.